These T cell receptor beta chains were read from a single sample in a study of shared clonotypes between healthy human individuals. Sequenced by immunoSEQ multiplex PCR; TCRdb stores in-frame clones only, minus some. The sample consists of roughly 2.2 million clones, more than 80% of them appearing once. The sample comprised naive CD4+ T cells from PBMCs. The receptors shown here come from a man younger than 30 in good health. Some clones in this sample may be carry-over from other donors' samples. Both conserved end residues are part of each CDR3. The order of the fields is clone size, D gene, V gene, J gene, CDR3 DNA, CDR3 protein. D genes are given only for firm matches. Not all rows give a size; the values are once, few, many and, for expanded clones, a class.

-	TRBD2	TRBV7-6	TRBJ2-3	TGTGCCAGCAGCTTAGAAGGATGGGCTAGCGGGAGGCTGGTAGATACGCAGTATTTT	CASSLEGWASGRLVDTQYF
-	TRBD1	TRBV7-3	TRBJ1-1	TGTGCCAGCAGCCCGGGGGACAGTGAAGCTTTCTTT	CASSPGDSEAFF
once	TRBD2	TRBV5-1	TRBJ2-3	TGCGCCAGCAGCTCCTATACGACTAGCGGGAGAGGAGATACGCAGTATTTT	CASSSYTTSGRGDTQYF
-	-	TRBV19	TRBJ2-7	TGTGCCAGTAGTACGCAGGGGTTTCCGAGCTCCTACGAGCAGTACTTC	CASSTQGFPSSYEQYF
-	TRBD1	TRBV6-6	TRBJ2-7	TGTGCCAGCAGGCCGGACAGGTACTCCTACGAGCAGTACTTC	CASRPDRYSYEQYF
-	TRBD1	TRBV28	TRBJ2-7	TGTGCCAGCTCCCCCCGGGACAGACCCTACGAGCAGTACTTC	CASSPRDRPYEQYF
once	-	TRBV2	TRBJ1-4	TGTGCCAGCAGTCCGTCCTGGGCGAATGAAAAACTGTTTTTT	CASSPSWANEKLFF
-	-	TRBV6-6	TRBJ2-3	TGTGCCAGCAGGTCGGAGGGCAGAAGCACAGATACGCAGTATTTT	CASRSEGRSTDTQYF
-	-	TRBV18	TRBJ2-3	TGTGCCAGCTCACCAGATATCACCCCCGCAGATACGCAGTATTTT	CASSPDITPADTQYF
-	TRBD1	TRBV7-2	TRBJ2-5	TGTGCCAGCAGATCTGGACAGGGGGTTAGTGAGACCCAGTACTTC	CASRSGQGVSETQYF
-	TRBD2	TRBV15	TRBJ2-3	TGTGCCACCAGCAGGGCTAGCGGGAGTAGAGGGCCCACAGATACGCAGTATTTT	CATSRASGSRGPTDTQYF
once	TRBD1	TRBV28	TRBJ2-7	TGTGCCAGCTCTTGGACAGGGGGTTACGAGCAGTACTTC	CASSWTGGYEQYF
-	-	TRBV11-2	TRBJ1-4	TGTGCCAGCAGCTTAGCAGATTATAACGTTGAAAAACTGTTTTTT	CASSLADYNVEKLFF
-	-	TRBV5-4	TRBJ2-7	TGTGCCAGCAGCCCCCGCGGGCGTAGGTACGAGCAGTACTTC	CASSPRGRRYEQYF
-	TRBD1	TRBV27	TRBJ2-7	TGTGCCAGCAGGACCGGGACAGGGTACCACGAGCAGTACTTC	CASRTGTGYHEQYF
-	-	TRBV7-9	TRBJ1-2	TGTGCCGGGGATCGGGGGTCCGGCTACACCTTC	CAGDRGSGYTF
once	TRBD2	TRBV18	TRBJ2-3	TGTGCCAGCTCGTCGTCCCGGGAGGGCACAGATACGCAGTATTTT	CASSSSREGTDTQYF
few	-	TRBV5-6	TRBJ1-2	TGTGCCAGCAGCTTAGGGTGGGTCTATGGCTACACCTTC	CASSLGWVYGYTF
-	TRBD2	TRBV15	TRBJ2-3	TGTGCCACCAGCAGAGATCGAGCGGGATGGCAGTATTTT	CATSRDRAGWQYF
-	-	TRBV2	TRBJ2-7	TGTGCCAGCAGTGGCCTGCCCTCCTACGAGCAGTACTTC	CASSGLPSYEQYF
-	-	TRBV15	TRBJ1-5	TGTGCCACCAGCGCCCAGGCATCCAATCAGCCCCAGCATTTT	CATSAQASNQPQHF
-	-	TRBV4-1	TRBJ2-1	TGCGCCAGCAGCGCACCTCAGGGTAATGAGCAGTTCTTC	CASSAPQGNEQFF
once	TRBD1	TRBV5-1	TRBJ2-7	TGCGCCACTACAGGGGGGTCCTACGAGCAGTACTTC	CATTGGSYEQYF
once	-	TRBV2	TRBJ1-1	TGTGCCAGCAGAGGGGTGGAAGGTCAGGGCACTGAAGCTTTCTTT	CASRGVEGQGTEAFF
-	TRBD1	TRBV6-6	TRBJ1-4	TGTGCCAGCAGTTACACTGGACAGGGTGGGCGGGAAAAACTGTTTTTT	CASSYTGQGGREKLFF
once	-	TRBV7-8	TRBJ1-2	TGTGCCAGCAGCTTAGGGGCAGGGAGTGGCTACACCTTC	CASSLGAGSGYTF
-	-	TRBV7-9	TRBJ1-1	TGTGCCAGCAGCTTAGGGACAGAAATCACTGAAGCTTTCTTT	CASSLGTEITEAFF
-	TRBD1	TRBV6-6	TRBJ2-1	TGTGCCAGTGTACCGGGACAGGGTCTCAATGAGCAGTTCTTC	CASVPGQGLNEQFF
-	-	TRBV6-1	TRBJ1-3	TGTGCCAGCAGTGCAGAGAAGCTCTACTCTGGAAACACCATATATTTT	CASSAEKLYSGNTIYF
-	TRBD1	TRBV5-8	TRBJ2-5	TGTGCCAGCAGCTTGGAACAGGGGGCGCGGGAGACCCAGTACTTC	CASSLEQGARETQYF
-	TRBD2	TRBV9	TRBJ2-7	TGTGCCAGCAGCGTAGGGCTTCCGGCGGGAGGGCCGCCTTACGAGCAGTACTTC	CASSVGLPAGGPPYEQYF
-	-	TRBV29-1	TRBJ1-2	TGCAGCGTTGAAGGTCAGTCCAACATTTATGGCTACACCTTC	CSVEGQSNIYGYTF
-	-	TRBV2	TRBJ2-1	TGTGCCAGCAGGGTCGGTGAGCAGTTCTTC	CASRVGEQFF
-	-	TRBV5-1	TRBJ1-3	TGCGCCAGCAGCCCGAGTGGGACAAGCTCTGGAAACACCATATATTTT	CASSPSGTSSGNTIYF
-	-	TRBV6-4	TRBJ2-1	TGTGCCAGCAGCAGGGAACGGAGCTCCTACAATGAGCAGTTCTTC	CASSRERSSYNEQFF
-	TRBD2	TRBV19	TRBJ2-1	TGTGCCAGTAGACGAAGGACTAGCAATCTCAATGAGCAGTTCTTC	CASRRRTSNLNEQFF
-	TRBD1	TRBV29-1	TRBJ2-6	TGCAGCGCCGGGACAGTAACCTCTGGGGCCAACGTCCTGACTTTC	CSAGTVTSGANVLTF
-	-	TRBV20-1	TRBJ2-1	TGCAGAGATCATGAGCAGTTCTTC	CRDHEQFF
-	-	TRBV4-1	TRBJ1-6	TGCGCCAGCAGCCAAAAAAGTGGGGTATCACCCCTCCACTTT	CASSQKSGVSPLHF
once	TRBD1	TRBV5-1	TRBJ1-1	TGCGCCAGCAGCTTATGGGACAGAAACACTGAAGCTTTCTTT	CASSLWDRNTEAFF
-	-	TRBV27	TRBJ2-4	TGTGCCAGCAGTTTTCTGCGGGAACTAGCCAAAAACATTCAGTACTTC	CASSFLRELAKNIQYF
-	-	TRBV29-1	TRBJ1-2	TGCAGCGTTGAATACGCTAACTATGGCTACACCTTC	CSVEYANYGYTF
-	TRBD2	TRBV7-2	TRBJ2-3	TGTGCCAGCAGCGCCCAAGTTGGACTAGCGTTGGCAGATACGCAGTATTTT	CASSAQVGLALADTQYF
-	TRBD2	TRBV7-3	TRBJ2-1	TGTGCCAGCAGCCCCTTTCCGGGAGGGTCCTACAATGAGCAGTTCTTC	CASSPFPGGSYNEQFF
-	-	TRBV18	TRBJ2-1	TGTGCCAGCTCACCTTATCTCCGCAATGAGCAGTTCTTC	CASSPYLRNEQFF
-	-	TRBV28	TRBJ2-4	TGTGCCAGCAGCTCCACCTGGCGGTTAGCCAAAAACATTCAGTACTTC	CASSSTWRLAKNIQYF
-	-	TRBV25-1	TRBJ2-1	TGTGCCAGCAGTTTCGGTCGTCCGTTGTATGCTGAGCAGTTCTTC	CASSFGRPLYAEQFF
-	-	TRBV7-6	TRBJ2-5	TGTGCCAGCAGCTTTATACGGGCCAACGGAGAAGAGACCCAGTACTTC	CASSFIRANGEETQYF
once	TRBD2	TRBV2	TRBJ2-1	TGTGCCAGCACACTAGCGGAGTACAATGAGCAGTTCTTC	CASTLAEYNEQFF
-	-	TRBV7-9	TRBJ1-6	TGTGCCAGCAGCATCGGTCAGCCGGGCAATTCACCCCTCCACTTT	CASSIGQPGNSPLHF
-	-	TRBV18	TRBJ2-7	TGTGCCAGCTTACCAGACCCCTACGAGCAGTACTTC	CASLPDPYEQYF